The sequence of this TCR beta chain was determined in a study of cytomegalovirus exposure and HLA in healthy donors. PCR used 60 Vbeta primers and 13 Jbeta primers. Sequencing used immunoSEQ multiplex PCR; TCRdb keeps in-frame clones, though not all of them. This sample yields approximately 220,000 clones, of which approximately 80% are seen a single time; 2.9% belongs to the top ten. The V end lost 0 bases, the J end lost 10 bases, and 21 bases lay between the germline ends. The CDR3 length is 16 residues. Germline lookup yields CDR1 SEHNR and CDR2 FQNEAQ (reference sequence). The chain carries TRBV7-9 and TRBJ1-2; a weak D match, TRBD1 (5 bases). Sequencing was performed on PBMCs. The clonotype was recovered from a man under 40 in good health and CMV-seronegative. The CDR3 spells CASSLAVQAAFPSYTF. In DNA, the CDR3 is TGTGCCAGCAGCTTAGCAGTACAGGCAGCCTTTCCCTCCTACACCTTC.